This TCR beta chain comes out of a study of cytomegalovirus exposure and HLA in healthy donors. Sequenced by immunoSEQ multiplex PCR; TCRdb stores in-frame clones only, minus some. Counted here are around 130,000 clones, 85% to 90% occurring once; the ten biggest clones make up 2.1%. Trimming took 0 bases from V and 5 from J, leaving 11 bases between them. The CDR3 sequence is 14 residues long. Germline V gives CDR1 SGDLS, CDR2 YYNGEE. V usage is TRBV9 and J usage is TRBJ2-5, with D possibly being TRBD1 (6 bases). The source is a woman aged 25-40 years in good health and CMV-seronegative. The source material was PBMCs. In DNA form, the CDR3 reads TGTGCCAGCAGCGTAGGGCACAGGGAGGAGACCCAGTACTTC. Amino acid sequence: CASSVGHREETQYF.